The 13 T cell receptor beta chains given below trace back to one sample, sequenced in a study of siplizumab effects on memory and regulatory T cells. TCRdb's table, derived via immunoSEQ multiplex PCR, lists solely in-frame clones and lacks some. This table holds some 110,000 clones, over 85% found once. Sequencing input: Tregs sorted from blood. The receptors shown here come from a human donor in good health.

The CDR3 coding sequence is TGTGCCAGCTCACCTCTAGACCAAGAGACCCAGTACTTC. This codes for CASSPLDQETQYF. The chain uses TRBV18 and TRBJ2-5; D uncertain. This CDR3 contains 13 residues. Germline CDR1 KGHSH, CDR2 LQKENI. V shed 3 bases and J shed 0 bases, with 5 bases lying between them.

The chain carries TRBV20-1 and TRBJ2-7, with TRBD1 as a possible D gene (6 bases). Trimming shortened V by 7 bases and J by 9 bases, and 16 bases separated the two germline ends. This CDR3 spans 11 amino acids. Germline V gene sequence: CDR1 DFQATT, CDR2 SNEGSKA (reference sequence). The DNA of the CDR3 is TGCAGTGGGGGACACATAGCAGGGCAGTACTTC. Protein sequence: CSGGHIAGQYF.

This sequence joins TRBV18 and TRBJ2-2; unclear D gene. Trimming shortened V by 3 bases and J by 1 base, and 6 bases separated the two germline ends. CDR1 and CDR2 from the germline V gene are KGHSH and LQKENI. The CDR3 spans 14 residues. CDR3 sequence: CASSPYGNTGELFF. The CDR3 nucleotides read TGTGCCAGCTCACCGTACGGGAACACCGGGGAGCTGTTTTTT.

This chain connects TRBV10-3 to TRBJ2-7; possible D gene TRBD2, 6 bases. The CDR3 has 13 amino acids. CDR1 and CDR2 (germline): ENHRY, SYGVKD. V was shortened by 0 bases and J by 7 bases, with 10 bases between the two germline ends. Here the CDR3 DNA reads TGTGCCATCAGTGAGTCGATCGGAGGGGAGCAGTACTTC. Its protein is CAISESIGGEQYF.

J is TRBJ2-3 and V is TRBV5-1; maybe TRBD2 (6 bases). CDR3 length equals 13 residues. Per the germline V gene, CDR1 is SGHRS and CDR2 is YFSETQ. V dropped 5 bases and J dropped 3 bases, with 10 bases sitting between them. The CDR3 nucleotides read TGCGCCAGCAGACCGGGGGTGACAGATACGCAGTATTTT. It codes for CASRPGVTDTQYF.

The sample holds a few counts of this clone. The chain is built from TRBV9 and TRBJ1-5, with no clear D. The V gene lost 7 bases and the J gene lost 3 bases, with 11 bases spanning the gap. Germline CDR1 SGDLS, CDR2 YYNGEE. The CDR3 runs to 13 residues. This CDR3 is CASSRQVNQPQHF. In DNA form, the CDR3 reads TGTGCCAGCTCTAGGCAGGTCAATCAGCCCCAGCATTTT.

V gene TRBV2 combines with J gene TRBJ2-2; the D gene is possibly TRBD2 (6 bases). V shed 6 bases and J shed 0 bases, with 23 bases lying between them. The CDR3 is 19 amino acids. Germline V gene lookup returns CDR1 SNHLY and CDR2 FYNNEI. CDR3 region: CASRGFKTVAAPNTGELFF. CDR3 in DNA: TGTGCCAGCAGAGGATTCAAGACCGTAGCGGCCCCGAACACCGGGGAGCTGTTTTTT.

The chain has TRBV2 and TRBJ2-3; tentative D call: TRBD1 (6 bases). The CDR3 spans 14 residues. Germline assignment: CDR1 SNHLY and CDR2 FYNNEI. Trimming took 6 bases from V and 2 from J, leaving 12 bases between them. CDR3 sequence reads: CASRSDRYTDTQYF. CDR3 sequence (DNA): TGTGCCAGCAGAAGTGACAGGTACACAGATACGCAGTATTTT.

CDR3 in DNA: TGCGCCAGCAGCCAAGGGAGGGCGGCAGGGGGTGGATCCGGGGAGCTGTTTTTT. Its protein product is CASSQGRAAGGGSGELFF. This sequence joins TRBV4-1 and TRBJ2-2, with D perhaps matching TRBD1 (7 bases). CDR1 MGHRA and CDR2 YSYEKL come from the germline V gene. This CDR3 spans 18 amino acids. The V end was cut by 1 base, the J end by 6 bases, with 21 bases between.

This chain uses TRBV10-3 with TRBJ1-1; tentatively, D is TRBD1 (5 bases). Germline CDR1 ENHRY, CDR2 SYGVKD. Trimming cost V 9 bases and J 0 bases, with 8 bases left between them. The CDR3 runs to 12 residues. The CDR3 DNA follows: TGTGCCATTTCGGGGGTGAACACTGAAGCTTTCTTT. Its protein product is CAISGVNTEAFF.

The chain couples TRBV6-6 to TRBJ2-7; D is unclear. The CDR3 is 15 residues long. Germline V lookup: CDR1 MNHNY, CDR2 SVGAGI (reference sequence). V was cut by 5 bases and J by 5 bases, with 19 bases left in between. The CDR3 sequence is CASSRTADRSHEQYF. The CDR3 nucleotides are TGTGCCAGCAGTCGGACGGCGGACCGGAGCCACGAGCAGTACTTC.

This clone was detected only once. V gene TRBV5-1 combines with J gene TRBJ2-3; D remains ambiguous. Trimming removed 4 bases at V and 6 bases at J, with 18 bases between. Germline V gives CDR1 SGHRS, CDR2 YFSETQ. This CDR3 has 15 residues. Written as DNA, the CDR3 is TGCGCCAGCAGCCAGACTGCTATAATGGGGGATACGCAGTATTTT. Its translation: CASSQTAIMGDTQYF.

The chain employs TRBV5-1 and TRBJ2-3; TRBD1 aligns across 9 bases. The CDR3 spans 15 residues. The ends lost 8 bases at V and 3 bases at J; junction bases unmatched: 10. The germline gives CDR1 SGHRS, CDR2 YFSETQ. CDR3 amino acids: CASASGQGWTDTQYF. The CDR3 nucleotides read TGCGCCAGTGCCTCGGGACAGGGATGGACAGATACGCAGTATTTT.